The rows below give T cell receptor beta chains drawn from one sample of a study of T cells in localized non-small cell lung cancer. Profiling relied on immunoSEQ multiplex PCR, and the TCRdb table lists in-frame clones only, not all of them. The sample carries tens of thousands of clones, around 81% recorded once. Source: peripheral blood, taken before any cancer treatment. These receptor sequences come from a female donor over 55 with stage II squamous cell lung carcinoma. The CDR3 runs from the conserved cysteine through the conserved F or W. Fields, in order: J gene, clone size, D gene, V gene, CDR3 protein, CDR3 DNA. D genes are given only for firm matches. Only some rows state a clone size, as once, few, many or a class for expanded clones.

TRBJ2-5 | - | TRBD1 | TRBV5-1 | CASSLDPGQGAETQYF | TGCGCCAGCAGCTTGGATCCGGGACAGGGGGCTGAGACCCAGTACTTC
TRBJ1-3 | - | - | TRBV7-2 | CASSSDSLSRNTIYF | TGTGCCAGCAGCTCAGACAGTCTAAGTCGAAACACCATATATTTT
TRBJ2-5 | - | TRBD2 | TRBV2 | CASSEAWGGQETQYF | TGTGCCAGCAGTGAAGCTTGGGGGGGCCAAGAGACCCAGTACTTC
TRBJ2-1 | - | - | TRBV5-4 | CASSQESGPYNEQFF | TGTGCCAGCAGCCAAGAGTCGGGGCCCTACAATGAGCAGTTCTTC
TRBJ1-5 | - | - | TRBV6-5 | CASSRDLLGGQPQHF | TGTGCCAGCAGTCGCGACTTATTAGGTGGTCAGCCCCAGCATTTT
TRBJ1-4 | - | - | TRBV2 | CASSGLTNEKLFF | TGTGCCAGCAGTGGACTAACAAATGAAAAACTGTTTTTT
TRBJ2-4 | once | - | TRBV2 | CASSLAAVNIQYF | TGTGCCAGCAGTCTAGCAGCGGTAAACATTCAGTACTTC
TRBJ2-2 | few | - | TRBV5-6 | CASSLQNLGAGELFF | TGTGCCAGCAGCTTGCAAAACCTGGGGGCCGGGGAGCTGTTTTTT
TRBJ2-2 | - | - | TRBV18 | CASSHDSPRGTGELFF | TGTGCCAGCTCACACGACAGTCCTCGTGGCACCGGGGAGCTGTTTTTT
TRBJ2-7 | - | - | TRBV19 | CASSMTPYEQYF | TGTGCCAGTAGTATGACGCCCTACGAGCAGTACTTC
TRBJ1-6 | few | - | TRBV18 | CASSPGGQGNSPLHF | TGTGCCAGCTCACCAGGAGGGCAGGGAAATTCACCCCTCCACTTT
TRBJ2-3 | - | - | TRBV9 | CASSVDQGMGTDTQYF | TGTGCCAGCAGCGTAGATCAAGGGATGGGCACAGATACGCAGTATTTT
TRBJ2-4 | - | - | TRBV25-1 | CASSATTLDWNIQYF | TGTGCCAGCAGTGCGACGACCCTGGATTGGAACATTCAGTACTTC
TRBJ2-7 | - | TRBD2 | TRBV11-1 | CASSLGPLARGGEQYF | TGTGCCAGCAGCTTAGGCCCACTAGCGAGGGGAGGCGAGCAGTACTTC
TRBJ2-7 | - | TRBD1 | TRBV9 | CASSREGAREQYF | TGTGCCAGCAGCCGCGAGGGGGCGCGGGAGCAGTACTTC
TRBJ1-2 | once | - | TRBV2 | CASSESISYGYTF | TGTGCCAGCAGTGAGAGTATTTCCTATGGCTACACCTTC
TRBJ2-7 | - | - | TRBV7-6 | CASSLASDYEQYF | TGTGCCAGCAGCTTAGCTAGCGATTACGAGCAGTACTTC
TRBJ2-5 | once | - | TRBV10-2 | CASSESHGASRETQYF | TGCGCCAGCAGTGAGTCCCACGGTGCTAGCCGGGAGACCCAGTACTTC
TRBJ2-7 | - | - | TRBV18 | CASSPGGPYEQYF | TGTGCCAGCTCACCCGGGGGACCCTACGAGCAGTACTTC
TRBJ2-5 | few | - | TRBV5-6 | CASSLQETQYF | TGTGCCAGCAGCCTCCAAGAGACCCAGTACTTC
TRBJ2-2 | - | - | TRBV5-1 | CASNPGFTGELFF | TGCGCCAGCAACCCTGGGTTCACCGGGGAGCTGTTTTTT
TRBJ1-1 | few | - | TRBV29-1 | CSVESGPMNTEAFF | TGCAGCGTTGAGTCAGGGCCCATGAACACTGAAGCTTTCTTT
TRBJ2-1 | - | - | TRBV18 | CASSPRDWGEQFF | TGTGCCAGCTCGCCCCGTGATTGGGGTGAGCAGTTCTTC
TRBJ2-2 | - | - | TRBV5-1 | CASSRNGADAGELFF | TGCGCCAGCAGCCGGAATGGGGCAGATGCCGGGGAGCTGTTTTTT
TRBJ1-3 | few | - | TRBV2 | CASSEDDIRNTIYF | TGTGCCAGCAGTGAAGATGACATTAGAAACACCATATATTTT
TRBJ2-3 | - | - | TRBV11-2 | CASSLGLGKQYF | TGTGCCAGCAGCTTAGGACTCGGCAAGCAGTATTTT
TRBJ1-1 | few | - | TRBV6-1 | CASRIQGKGTEAFF | TGTGCCAGCCGAATACAGGGCAAAGGGACTGAAGCTTTCTTT
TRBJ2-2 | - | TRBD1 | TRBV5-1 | CASSGTGAANTGELFF | TGCGCCAGCAGCGGAACAGGGGCTGCGAACACCGGGGAGCTGTTTTTT
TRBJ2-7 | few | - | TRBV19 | CASSSARGYEQYF | TGTGCCAGTAGTAGTGCCAGGGGCTACGAGCAGTACTTC
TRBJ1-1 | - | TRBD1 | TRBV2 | CASSVRDRSAEAFF | TGTGCCAGCAGCGTTAGGGACAGATCTGCTGAAGCTTTCTTT
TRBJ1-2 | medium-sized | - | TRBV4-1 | CASTQEEGNYGYTF | TGCGCCAGCACCCAGGAAGAGGGGAACTATGGCTACACCTTC
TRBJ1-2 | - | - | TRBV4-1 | CASSGQGIYGYTF | TGCGCCAGCAGCGGGCAGGGTATCTATGGCTACACCTTC
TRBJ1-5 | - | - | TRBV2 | CASSYKTGGRGSNQPQHF | TGTGCCAGCAGTTACAAGACAGGCGGACGGGGTAGCAATCAGCCCCAGCATTTT
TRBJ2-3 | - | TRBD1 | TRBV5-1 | CASSFGQGEGDTQYF | TGCGCCAGCAGCTTTGGACAGGGGGAGGGGGATACGCAGTATTTT
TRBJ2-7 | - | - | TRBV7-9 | CASSLPPSSEQYF | TGTGCCAGCAGCCTCCCTCCATCGAGCGAGCAGTACTTC
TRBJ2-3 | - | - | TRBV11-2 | CASSLDPVDTQYF | TGTGCCAGCAGCTTAGATCCCGTAGATACGCAGTATTTT
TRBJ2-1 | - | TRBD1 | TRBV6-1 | CASSGLDRVYNEQFF | TGTGCCAGCAGTGGCCTAGACAGGGTCTACAATGAGCAGTTCTTC
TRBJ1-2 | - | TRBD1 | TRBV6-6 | CASSTGGLGYGYTF | TGTGCCAGCAGTACAGGGGGCCTCGGCTATGGCTACACCTTC
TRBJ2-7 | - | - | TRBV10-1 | CASSEEGRFGQYF | TGCGCCAGCAGTGAGGAGGGTCGCTTTGGGCAGTACTTC
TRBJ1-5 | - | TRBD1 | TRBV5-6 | CASSQGGSNQPQHF | TGTGCCAGCAGCCAGGGGGGAAGCAATCAGCCCCAGCATTTT
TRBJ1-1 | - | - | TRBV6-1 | CASSEGGETWRPNTEAFF | TGTGCCAGCAGTGAAGGGGGAGAAACATGGAGGCCGAACACTGAAGCTTTCTTT
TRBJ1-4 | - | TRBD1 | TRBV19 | CASSTRGSVNEKLFF | TGTGCCAGTAGTACCAGGGGGAGCGTTAATGAAAAACTGTTTTTT
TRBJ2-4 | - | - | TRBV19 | CASTAGGIQNIQYF | TGTGCCAGTACGGCAGGGGGGATCCAAAACATTCAGTACTTC
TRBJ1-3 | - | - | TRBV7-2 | CASSLRRGDVNTIYF | TGTGCCAGCAGCCTCCGTCGGGGGGATGTAAACACCATATATTTT
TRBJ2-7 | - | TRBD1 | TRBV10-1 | CASSESGMGTGRDEQYF | TGCGCCAGCAGTGAGTCAGGCATGGGGACAGGAAGGGACGAGCAGTACTTC